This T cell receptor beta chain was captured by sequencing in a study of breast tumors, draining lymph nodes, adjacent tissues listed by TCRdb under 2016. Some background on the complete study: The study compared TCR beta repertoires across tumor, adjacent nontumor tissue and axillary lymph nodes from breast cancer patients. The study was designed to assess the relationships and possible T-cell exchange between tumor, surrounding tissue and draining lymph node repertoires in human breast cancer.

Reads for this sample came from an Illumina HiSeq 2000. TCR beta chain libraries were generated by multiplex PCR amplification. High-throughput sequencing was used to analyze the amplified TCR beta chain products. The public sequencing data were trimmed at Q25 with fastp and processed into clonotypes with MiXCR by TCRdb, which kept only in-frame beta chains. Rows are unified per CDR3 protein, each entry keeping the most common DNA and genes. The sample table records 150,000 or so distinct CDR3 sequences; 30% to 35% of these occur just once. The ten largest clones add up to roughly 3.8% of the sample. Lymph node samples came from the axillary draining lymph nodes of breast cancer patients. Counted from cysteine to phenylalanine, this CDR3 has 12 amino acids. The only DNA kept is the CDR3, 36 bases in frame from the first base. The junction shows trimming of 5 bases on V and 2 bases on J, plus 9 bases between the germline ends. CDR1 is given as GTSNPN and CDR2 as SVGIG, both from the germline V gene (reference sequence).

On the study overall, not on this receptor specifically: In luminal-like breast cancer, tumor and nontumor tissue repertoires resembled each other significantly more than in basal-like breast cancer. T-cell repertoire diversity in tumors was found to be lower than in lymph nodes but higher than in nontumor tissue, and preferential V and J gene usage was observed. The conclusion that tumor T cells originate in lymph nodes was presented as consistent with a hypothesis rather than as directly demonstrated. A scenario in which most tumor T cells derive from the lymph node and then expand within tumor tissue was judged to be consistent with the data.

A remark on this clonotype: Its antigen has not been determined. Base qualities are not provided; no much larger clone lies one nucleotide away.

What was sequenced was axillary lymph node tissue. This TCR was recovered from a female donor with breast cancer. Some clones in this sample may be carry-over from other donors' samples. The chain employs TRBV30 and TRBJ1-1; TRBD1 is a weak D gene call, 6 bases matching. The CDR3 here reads CAWGQTNTEAFF. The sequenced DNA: TGTGCCTGGGGACAGACAAACACTGAAGCTTTCTTT.